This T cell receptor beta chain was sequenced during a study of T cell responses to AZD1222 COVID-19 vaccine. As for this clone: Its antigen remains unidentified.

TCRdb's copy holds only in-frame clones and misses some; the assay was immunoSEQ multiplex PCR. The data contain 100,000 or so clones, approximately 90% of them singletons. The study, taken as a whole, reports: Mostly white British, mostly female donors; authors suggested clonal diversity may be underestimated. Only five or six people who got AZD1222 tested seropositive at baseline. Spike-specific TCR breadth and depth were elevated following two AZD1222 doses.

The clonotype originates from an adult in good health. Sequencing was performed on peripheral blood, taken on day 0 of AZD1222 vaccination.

The CDR3 DNA reads TGTGCCAGCCAAGCGGGTTACGAGCAGTACTTC. Translated, it gives CASQAGYEQYF. The chain joins TRBV2 to TRBJ2-7; a possible D gene is TRBD2 (6 bases). CDR1 is SNHLY, CDR2 FYNNEI, per germline. The CDR3 is 11 residues long. Trimming left V 8 bases short and J 4 bases short, with 9 bases between.